The source of this T cell receptor (beta chain) is a study of T cell repertoires in cytomegalovirus infection. Study-wide context: In public TCR beta signatures, there were indications of both CMV infection and matching HLA type. Study-wide points: HLA-C-restricted CMV clonotypes gave the most frequent clonotype in two of eight donors.

The CDR3 runs to 14 residues. Trimming stripped 1 base from V and 5 bases from J, with 11 bases between. Germline assignment: CDR1 SGHVS and CDR2 FQNEAQ. TCRdb reanalysed the reads using MiXCR and keeps one entry per CDR3 protein. The data hold 150,000 to 200,000 distinct CDR3 sequences, with about 18% observed a single time. There are a few counts of this clonotype. Its antigen remains unknown. The J gene is TRBJ2-5, the V gene TRBV7-8; perhaps TRBD2 as D (5 bases). Specimen: CD8+ T cells from PBMCs. This TCR derives from a human donor in good health (CMV status not recorded). Some clones in this sample may be carry-over from other donors' samples. The CDR3 is CASSLGFGGETQYF. The DNA of the CDR3 is TGTGCCAGCAGCTTAGGTTTCGGCGGGGAGACCCAGTACTTC.